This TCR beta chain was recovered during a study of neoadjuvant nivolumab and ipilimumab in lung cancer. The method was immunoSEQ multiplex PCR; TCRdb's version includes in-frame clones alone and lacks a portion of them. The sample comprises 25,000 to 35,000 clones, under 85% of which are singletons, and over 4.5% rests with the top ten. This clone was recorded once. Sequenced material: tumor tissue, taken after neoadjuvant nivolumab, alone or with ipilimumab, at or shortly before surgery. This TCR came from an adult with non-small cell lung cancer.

DNA of the CDR3: TGTGCCTGGAACTTGCACAAGCGTTTTGAAAAACTGTTTTTT. Translation: CAWNLHKRFEKLFF. The rearrangement uses TRBV30 and TRBJ1-4, with D uncertain. The CDR3 sequence is 14 residues long. Germline V CDR1 and CDR2: GTSNPN, SVGIG (reference sequence). With 4 bases removed from V and 7 bases from J, the gap between germline ends came to 16 bases.